These T cell receptor beta chains were read from a single sample in a study of T cell repertoires in cytomegalovirus infection. Using its own MiXCR run on the reads, TCRdb lists one record per CDR3 protein. The data hold more than 150,000 distinct CDR3 sequences, with about 21% observed a single time. Sample: PBMCs. Receptors were obtained from a human donor in good health (CMV status not recorded). Some clones in this sample may be carry-over from other donors' samples. Both conserved end residues are part of each CDR3. A D gene is named only where the DNA matches it firmly. Only some rows state a clone size, as once, few, many or a class for expanded clones.

abundance,v_gene,d_gene,j_gene,CDR3aa,CDR3nt
many,TRBV7-2,.,TRBJ2-7,CASSLPDWLAYEQYF,TGTGCCAGCAGCTTACCGGACTGGCTAGCCTACGAGCAGTACTTC
many,TRBV15,.,TRBJ1-2,CATSRYQQGYYGYTF,TGTGCCACCAGCAGATATCAACAGGGCTACTATGGCTACACCTTC
many,TRBV28,.,TRBJ1-1,CASSLGEAFF,TGTGCCAGCAGTTTGGGTGAAGCTTTCTTT
many,TRBV7-9,TRBD1,TRBJ1-4,CASSSERGREEKLFF,TGTGCCAGCAGCTCGGAAAGGGGGCGCGAGGAAAAACTGTTTTTT
many,TRBV6-2/TRBV6-3,TRBD1,TRBJ2-7,CASSKTGGVNEQYF,TGTGCCAGCAGTAAGACAGGGGGCGTCAACGAGCAGTACTTC
.,TRBV6-2/TRBV6-3,.,TRBJ2-1,CASSYSGLANEQFF,TGTGCCAGCAGTTACTCCGGACTTGCAAATGAGCAGTTCTTC
.,TRBV12-3/TRBV12-4,.,TRBJ1-1,CPSMRTEAFF,TGTCCCAGCATGAGGACTGAAGCTTTCTTT
.,TRBV28,.,TRBJ1-1,CASSLPAGMNTEAFF,TGTGCCAGCAGTTTACCGGCGGGGATGAACACTGAAGCTTTCTTT
few,TRBV28,.,TRBJ1-3,CASSIAQPAAGNTIYF,TGTGCCAGCAGTATCGCCCAACCCGCCGCGGGAAACACCATATATTTT
.,TRBV28,.,TRBJ2-1,CASRSGRRATVDEQFF,TGTGCCAGCAGGTCTGGACGGCGGGCGACGGTCGATGAGCAGTTCTTC
.,TRBV6-5,TRBD1,TRBJ2-1,CASSYSRDRGFDEQFF,TGTGCCAGCAGTTACTCGAGGGACAGGGGGTTCGATGAGCAGTTCTTC
.,TRBV12-3/TRBV12-4,TRBD1,TRBJ2-7,CASSSTHRGYGYEQYF,TGTGCCAGCAGTTCTACCCACAGGGGGTATGGGTACGAGCAGTACTTC
.,TRBV25-1,TRBD1,TRBJ1-4,CASSQQGAPNEKLFF,TGTGCCAGCAGCCAACAGGGGGCGCCGAATGAAAAACTGTTTTTT
few,TRBV15,TRBD1,TRBJ2-1,CATSRDRTGYNEQFF,TGTGCCACCAGCAGAGATCGGACAGGCTACAATGAGCAGTTCTTC
many,TRBV28,.,TRBJ1-5,CASNERALGQPQHF,TGTGCCAGTAATGAAAGGGCGTTGGGTCAGCCCCAGCATTTT
.,TRBV18,.,TRBJ2-7,CASSVGPYEQYF,TGTGCCAGCTCAGTCGGGCCCTACGAGCAGTACTTC
few,TRBV15,.,TRBJ2-6,CATSRGGAPGRGFSGANVLTF,TGTGCCACCAGCAGAGGGGGGGCGCCGGGCAGGGGGTTTTCTGGGGCCAACGTCCTGACTTTC
.,TRBV30,.,TRBJ2-1,CAWRAPNNEQFF,TGTGCCTGGAGGGCCCCAAACAATGAGCAGTTCTTC
.,TRBV20-1,.,TRBJ2-1,CSASPAGIGYNEQFF,TGCAGTGCTAGCCCCGCGGGTATCGGGTACAATGAGCAGTTCTTC
few,TRBV5-4,.,TRBJ1-2,CASSGRGGSTVNYGYTF,TGTGCCAGCAGCGGTCGGGGCGGGTCAACCGTCAACTATGGCTACACCTTC
many,TRBV7-2,TRBD2,TRBJ2-1,CASSLVASGGNNEQFF,TGTGCCAGCAGCTTAGTGGCTAGCGGGGGGAACAATGAGCAGTTCTTC
.,TRBV2,.,TRBJ2-5,CASSVLPEETQYF,TGTGCCAGCAGTGTTTTGCCAGAAGAGACCCAGTACTTC
many,TRBV7-2,TRBD1,TRBJ1-1,CASSTQGQGITEAFF,TGTGCCAGCAGCACCCAGGGACAGGGCATAACTGAAGCTTTCTTT
.,TRBV12-3/TRBV12-4,.,TRBJ2-1,CASRYGGEQFF,TGTGCCAGCAGATATGGGGGGGAGCAGTTCTTC
.,TRBV12-3/TRBV12-4,.,TRBJ2-7,CASTPAGLTYEQYF,TGTGCCAGCACCCCCGCGGGCCTAACCTACGAGCAGTACTTC
.,TRBV10-3,.,TRBJ2-2,CAITRQNTNTGELFF,TGTGCCATCACCCGACAGAATACGAACACCGGGGAGCTGTTTTTT
many,TRBV7-2,.,TRBJ1-5,CASSPPGLGNQPQHF,TGTGCCAGCAGTCCTCCGGGATTGGGCAATCAGCCCCAGCATTTT
few,TRBV28,.,TRBJ2-5,CASSLGQGNFGETQYF,TGTGCCAGCAGTTTGGGGCAGGGGAATTTCGGAGAGACCCAGTACTTC
.,TRBV19,TRBD2,TRBJ2-3,CASSLLAGYTDTQYF,TGTGCCAGTAGCCTACTAGCGGGGTACACAGATACGCAGTATTTT
.,TRBV7-9,.,TRBJ1-4,CASSLGWASEKLFF,TGTGCCAGCAGCTTAGGATGGGCGAGTGAAAAACTGTTTTTT
many,TRBV7-8,.,TRBJ2-1,CASSSWELRGMSSYNEQFF,TGTGCCAGCAGCTCCTGGGAGCTTCGCGGGATGAGCTCCTACAATGAGCAGTTCTTC
.,TRBV28,.,TRBJ2-7,CKGGASSYEQYF,TGTAAAGGCGGAGCGAGCTCCTACGAGCAGTACTTC
.,TRBV18,TRBD1,TRBJ1-1,CASSPPTGQGNTEAFF,TGTGCCAGCTCACCACCGACGGGACAGGGGAACACTGAAGCTTTCTTT
many,TRBV19,TRBD1,TRBJ1-5,CASSMKGAGNQPQHF,TGTGCCAGTAGTATGAAGGGGGCTGGCAATCAGCCCCAGCATTTT
few,TRBV12-3/TRBV12-4,.,TRBJ1-3,CASSADRTFSGNTIYF,TGTGCCAGCTCGGCTGACAGGACGTTCTCTGGAAACACCATATATTTT
few,TRBV10-3,.,TRBJ2-7,CAISVYTAYEQYF,TGTGCCATCAGTGTTTACACCGCCTACGAGCAGTACTTC
.,TRBV29-1,TRBD2,TRBJ2-3,CSVRTSGSWADTQYF,TGCAGCGTTAGGACTAGCGGGAGTTGGGCAGATACGCAGTATTTT